Below, 21 T cell receptor beta chains from the same sample are listed, as sequenced in a study of OX40 agonist ivuxolimab in advanced cancers. Only in-frame clones appear in the TCRdb table, and some are missing; sequencing was by immunoSEQ multiplex PCR. The sample lists just under 65,000 clones; 70% to 90% were seen once. Sequenced here: CD4+ or CD8+ T cells sorted from blood, sampled in a trial of the OX40 agonist ivuxolimab. These receptors all stem from an adult with an advanced solid tumor such as melanoma, head and neck, liver or kidney cancer.

CDR3 sequence: CASSVGTGWNQPQHF. CDR3 nucleotide sequence: TGTGCCAGCAGTGTAGGGACAGGGTGGAATCAGCCCCAGCATTTT. The rearrangement uses TRBV6-5 and TRBJ1-5; 9 nucleotides match TRBD1. Trimming took 5 bases from V and 4 from J; bases not matched to a gene: 6. The CDR3 covers 15 residues. Per the germline V gene, CDR1 is MNHEY and CDR2 is SVGAGI.

This clone showed up just once. The chain has TRBV14 and TRBJ2-2; TRBD2 aligns across 10 bases. The CDR3 length is 16 residues. Germline lookup yields CDR1 SGHDN and CDR2 FVKESK. The ends lost 5 bases at V and 4 bases at J; junction bases unmatched: 7. In DNA, the CDR3 is TGTGCCAGCAGCGCCCTAGCGGGAGTGCGCACCGGGGAGCTGTTTTTT. Protein: CASSALAGVRTGELFF.

The chain combines TRBV7-2 with TRBJ2-7; D might be TRBD1 (6 bases). The length of the CDR3 is 14 residues. Trimming shortened V by 5 bases and J by 7 bases, and 18 bases separated the two germline ends. Germline V gives CDR1 SGHTA, CDR2 FQGNSA. Here the CDR3 DNA reads TGTGCCAGCAGCCCGTGGACAGAAGACATAGAGCAGTACTTC. Amino acid sequence: CASSPWTEDIEQYF.

V gene TRBV5-1 combines with J gene TRBJ2-3; 9 positions agree with TRBD2. CDR3 length equals 16 residues. Germline lookup yields CDR1 SGHRS and CDR2 YFSETQ. V lost 5 bases, J lost 0 bases, and 7 bases stayed unmatched. CDR3 sequence (DNA): TGCGCCAGCAGTTCCGGGACTAGCCTCAGCACAGATACGCAGTATTTT. As protein: CASSSGTSLSTDTQYF. Full variable domain (rest looked up from reference TRBV5-1 and TRBJ2-3): KAGVTQTPRYLIKTRGQQVTLSCSPISGHRSVSWYQQTPGQGLQFLFEYFSETQRNKGNFPGRFSGRQFSNSRSEMNVSTLELGDSALYLCASSSGTSLSTDTQYFGPGTRLTVL.

The chain uses TRBV7-9 and TRBJ1-2; D unclear. CDR3 size: 14 residues. Germline assignment: CDR1 SEHNR and CDR2 FQNEAQ (reference sequence). The ends were cut back, 2 bases at V and 4 bases at J, with 11 bases in the middle. The CDR3 spells CASSLLDEAYGYTF. CDR3 bases: TGTGCCAGCAGCTTACTAGACGAAGCCTATGGCTACACCTTC.

The V call is TRBV5-5, the J call TRBJ1-4; 9 bases match TRBD1. CDR3 length: 16 amino acids. The germline gives CDR1 SGHKS, CDR2 YYEKEE (reference sequence). V dropped 4 bases and J dropped 7; count of bases not matched to a gene: 11. CDR3 in amino acids: CASSPVTGQGVEKLFF. In nucleotides, the CDR3 is TGTGCCAGCAGCCCTGTCACGGGACAGGGAGTTGAAAAACTGTTTTTT.

The chain links TRBV19 to TRBJ1-1; a possible D gene is TRBD1 (6 bases). Looked up from germline, CDR1 is LNHDA and CDR2 is SQIVND (reference sequence). V lost 6 bases, J lost 1 base, and 15 bases lay in between. This CDR3 has 15 amino acids. The DNA for the CDR3 is TGTGCCAGTAGACTACTACAGGGAGAGAACACTGAAGCTTTCTTT. Translated, it gives CASRLLQGENTEAFF. Full variable domain (missing parts from reference TRBV19 and TRBJ1-1): DGGITQSPKYLFRKEGQNVTLSCEQNLNHDAMYWYRQDPGQGLRLIYYSQIVNDFQKGDIAEGYSVSREKKESFPLTVTSAQKNPTAFYLCASRLLQGENTEAFFGQGTRLTVV.

The chain links TRBV6-1 to TRBJ1-2; D is unclear. Between the trimmed V and J ends, which lost 7 bases and 8 bases, there was a span of 14 bases. This CDR3 has 12 residues. CDR1 and CDR2 from the germline V gene are MNHNS and SASEGT. The CDR3 DNA sequence: TGTGCCAGCACTCGGGTTTCAGAAGGCTACACCTTC. It encodes CASTRVSEGYTF.

The gene calls are TRBV5-1 and TRBJ1-4; 10 bases match TRBD1. The trim removed 2 bases at V and 5 bases at J, leaving 6 bases unmatched. Germline V gene lookup returns CDR1 SGHRS and CDR2 YFSETQ. The CDR3 is made up of 16 amino acids. CDR3 loop: CASSFRDRGRNEKLFF. CDR3 coding DNA: TGCGCCAGCAGCTTTCGGGACAGGGGCCGGAATGAAAAACTGTTTTTT. The full variable domain, completed using reference TRBV5-1 and TRBJ1-4, is KAGVTQTPRYLIKTRGQQVTLSCSPISGHRSVSWYQQTPGQGLQFLFEYFSETQRNKGNFPGRFSGRQFSNSRSEMNVSTLELGDSALYLCASSFRDRGRNEKLFFGSGTQLSVL.

This chain connects TRBV14 to TRBJ2-2, with D perhaps matching TRBD1 (6 bases). Germline CDR1 is SGHDN and CDR2 is FVKESK. The V gene lost 5 bases and the J gene lost 3 bases, with 13 bases spanning the gap. The CDR3 is made up of 15 amino acids. The CDR3 reads CASSNTGRYTGELFF. The CDR3 DNA reads as TGTGCCAGCAGCAATACAGGGAGATACACCGGGGAGCTGTTTTTT.

In this sample, this clone turned up once. V is TRBV5-1 and J is TRBJ1-1; D is possibly TRBD1 (5 bases). V lost 4 bases to trimming and J lost 0 bases, with 16 bases between them. Per the germline V gene, CDR1 is SGHRS and CDR2 is YFSETQ. The CDR3 has 16 amino acids. CDR3 bases: TGCGCCAGCAGCCCTTTGGCGGGACGGATGAACACTGAAGCTTTCTTT. Translating it yields CASSPLAGRMNTEAFF.

The V and J genes are TRBV7-9 and TRBJ2-3, with 13 bases fitting TRBD2. The CDR3 spans 18 residues. CDR1 is SEHNR and CDR2 is FQNEAQ in the germline V gene (reference sequence). With 3 bases clipped from V and 1 base from J, the junction kept 7 bases outside the gene matches. The CDR3 here is CASSLGLAGWIGTDTQYF. Written as DNA, the CDR3 is TGTGCCAGCAGCTTGGGACTAGCGGGGTGGATCGGCACAGATACGCAGTATTTT.

The chain employs TRBV5-1 and TRBJ1-3; 7 bases fit TRBD1. This CDR3 is 15 amino acids long. Per germline, CDR1 SGHRS and CDR2 YFSETQ. V gave up 3 bases and J gave up 8 bases; unmatched junction bases: 11. The CDR3 region has the DNA TGCGCCAGCAGCTCCTCAGGGGGGCCTCGGGACACCATATATTTT. Translation: CASSSSGGPRDTIYF.

J is TRBJ2-7 and V is TRBV2, with 9 bases aligning to TRBD1. Germline trimming cut 6 bases from V and 2 bases from J; bases unmatched to any gene: 8. This CDR3 is built from 15 residues. The germline V gene has CDR1 SNHLY and CDR2 FYNNEI. In DNA, the CDR3 is TGTGCCAGCAGGAGGGACAGGGTGACTGCCTACGAGCAGTACTTC. It is translated as CASRRDRVTAYEQYF.

The chain uses TRBV7-6 and TRBJ2-5; D is perhaps TRBD1 (5 bases). V shed 5 bases and J shed 5 bases, with 15 bases lying between them. CDR3 length: 14 amino acids. Germline lookup yields CDR1 SGHVS and CDR2 FNYEAQ. The CDR3 is CASSLRGVRETQYF. CDR3 bases: TGTGCCAGCAGCCTTAGGGGTGTGCGGGAGACCCAGTACTTC.

V usage is TRBV11-3 and J usage is TRBJ2-1, with 10 bases identical to TRBD1. The V gene's germline CDR1 is SGHNT and CDR2 YENEEA. Germline trimming cut 5 bases from V and 3 bases from J; bases unmatched to any gene: 13. The CDR3 has 18 residues. As DNA, the CDR3 is TGTGCCAGCAGCGCAGGTACCGGGACAGGGGTATACTACAATGAGCAGTTCTTC. This codes for CASSAGTGTGVYYNEQFF.

In its sample, this clone was seen many times. This chain links TRBV29-1 with TRBJ2-7; 7 nucleotides agree with TRBD1. This CDR3 spans 11 amino acids. CDR1 is SQVTM, CDR2 ANQGSEA, per germline. Trimming removed 7 bases from V and 4 bases from J; junction bases left unmatched: 4. The CDR3 spells CSGRDSYEQYF. CDR3 coding DNA: TGCAGCGGTCGGGACAGTTACGAGCAGTACTTC.

The chain has TRBV18 and TRBJ2-5, with 10 positions matching TRBD1. The J call could be wrong; TRBJ2-7 is a better fit for the DNA end. This CDR3 is 15 amino acids long. Germline CDR1 KGHSH, CDR2 LQKENI. CDR3 in amino acids: CASSQGTGVVYEQYF. In nucleotides, the CDR3 is TGTGCCAGCTCTCAGGGGACAGGGGTTGTATACGAGCAGTACTTC.

CDR3 sequence: CASSVQGDQPQHF. CDR3 in DNA: TGTGCCAGCAGTGTACAGGGGGATCAGCCCCAGCATTTT. This chain links TRBV6-1 with TRBJ1-5; 8 nucleotides line up with TRBD1. From germline, CDR1 is MNHNS and CDR2 SASEGT. CDR3 size: 13 residues. J gave up 5 bases and V 4 bases, and 1 base lay outside the gene matches.

For this clone: Other DNA variants within this sample encode the same CDR3. This chain connects TRBV19 to TRBJ2-5; a weak D match, TRBD1 (6 bases). Trimming took off 3 bases at V and 9 bases at J, with 17 bases between the two ends. The CDR3 loop spans 14 amino acids. Per the germline V gene, CDR1 is LNHDA and CDR2 is SQIVND (reference sequence). CDR3 nucleotide sequence: TGTGCCAGTAGTATCCAGGGGCAGCTGGAGCCCCAGTACTTC. As protein: CASSIQGQLEPQYF.

The rearrangement uses TRBV6-5 and TRBJ1-5; no firm D call. CDR3 length: 12 amino acids. Trimming left V 2 bases short and J 6 bases short, with 5 bases between. Germline V gene sequence: CDR1 MNHEY, CDR2 SVGAGI. The DNA of the CDR3 is TGTGCCAGCAGTTACCTCGGTCAGCCCCAGCATTTT. Amino acids: CASSYLGQPQHF.